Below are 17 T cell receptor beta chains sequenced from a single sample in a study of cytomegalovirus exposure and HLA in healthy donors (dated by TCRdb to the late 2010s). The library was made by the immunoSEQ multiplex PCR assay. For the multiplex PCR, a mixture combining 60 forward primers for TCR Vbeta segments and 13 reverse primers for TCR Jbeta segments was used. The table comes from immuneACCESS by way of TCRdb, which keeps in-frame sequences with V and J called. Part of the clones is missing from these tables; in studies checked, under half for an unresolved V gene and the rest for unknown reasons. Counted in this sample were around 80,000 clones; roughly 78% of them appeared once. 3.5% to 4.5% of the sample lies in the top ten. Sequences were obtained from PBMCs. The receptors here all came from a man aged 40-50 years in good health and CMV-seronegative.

The CDR3 DNA sequence: TGTGCCAGCAGCCAAGGGGCCCAGGACAGTGGCGTCGAAAAACTGTTTTTT. Its translation is CASSQGAQDSGVEKLFF. The chain uses TRBV4-2 and TRBJ1-4; a weak D match, TRBD1 (6 bases). This CDR3 has 17 residues. Germline lookup yields CDR1 LGHNA and CDR2 YNFKEQ. V lost 1 base, J lost 8 bases, and 20 bases lay in between.

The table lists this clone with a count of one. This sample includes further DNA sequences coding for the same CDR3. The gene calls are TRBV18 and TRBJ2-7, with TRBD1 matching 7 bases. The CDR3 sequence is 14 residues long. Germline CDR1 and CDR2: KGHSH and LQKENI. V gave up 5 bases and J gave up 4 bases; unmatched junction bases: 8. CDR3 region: CASSDRTGDYEQYF. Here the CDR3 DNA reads TGTGCCAGCTCAGATCGGACAGGCGATTACGAGCAGTACTTC. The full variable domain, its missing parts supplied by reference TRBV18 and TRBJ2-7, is NAGVMQNPRHLVRRRGQEARLRCSPMKGHSHVYWYRQLPEEGLKFMVYLQKENIIDESGMPKERFSAEFPKEGPSILRIQQVVRGDSAAYFCASSDRTGDYEQYFGPGTRLTVT.

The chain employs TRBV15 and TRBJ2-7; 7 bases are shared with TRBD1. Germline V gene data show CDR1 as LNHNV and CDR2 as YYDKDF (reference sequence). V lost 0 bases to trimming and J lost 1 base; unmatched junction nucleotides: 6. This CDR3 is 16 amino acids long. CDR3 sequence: CATSRDKGAQSYEQYF. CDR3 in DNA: TGTGCCACCAGCAGAGATAAGGGGGCCCAATCCTACGAGCAGTACTTC.

The CDR3 is CASSLVASRGTDTQYF. In DNA, the CDR3 is TGCGCCAGCAGCTTGGTGGCCTCCAGGGGCACAGATACGCAGTATTTT. The V gene is TRBV5-1, the J gene TRBJ2-3; TRBD1 is a possible D gene (5 bases). The CDR3 spans 16 residues. Per germline, CDR1 SGHRS and CDR2 YFSETQ. Trimming left V 0 bases short and J 1 base short, with 12 bases between.

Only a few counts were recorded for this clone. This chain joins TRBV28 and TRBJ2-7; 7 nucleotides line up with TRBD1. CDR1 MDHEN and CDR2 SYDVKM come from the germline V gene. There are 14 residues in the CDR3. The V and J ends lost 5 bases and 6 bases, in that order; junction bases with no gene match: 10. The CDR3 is CASSRDRVLVEQYF. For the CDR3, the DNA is TGTGCCAGCAGTAGAGACAGGGTTTTGGTCGAGCAGTACTTC.

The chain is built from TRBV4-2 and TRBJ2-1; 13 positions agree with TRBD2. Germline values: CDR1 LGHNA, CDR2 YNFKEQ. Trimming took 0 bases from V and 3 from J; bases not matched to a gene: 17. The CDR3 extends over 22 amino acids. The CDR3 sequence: CASSQEDIPGLAGNQHYNEQFF. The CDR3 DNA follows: TGTGCCAGCAGCCAAGAGGATATCCCGGGACTAGCGGGAAACCAACACTACAATGAGCAGTTCTTC.

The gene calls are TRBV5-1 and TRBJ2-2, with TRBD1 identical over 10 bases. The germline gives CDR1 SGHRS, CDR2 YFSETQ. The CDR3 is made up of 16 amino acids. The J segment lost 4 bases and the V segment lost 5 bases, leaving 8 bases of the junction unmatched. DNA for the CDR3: TGCGCCAGCAGGCCTGGGACAGGGGTAACCACCGGGGAGCTGTTTTTT. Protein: CASRPGTGVTTGELFF.

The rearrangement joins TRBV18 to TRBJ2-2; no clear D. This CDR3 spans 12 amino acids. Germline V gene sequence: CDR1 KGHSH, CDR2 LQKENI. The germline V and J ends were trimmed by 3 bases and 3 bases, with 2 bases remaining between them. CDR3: CASSPYTGELFF. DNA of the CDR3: TGTGCCAGCTCACCCTACACCGGGGAGCTGTTTTTT.

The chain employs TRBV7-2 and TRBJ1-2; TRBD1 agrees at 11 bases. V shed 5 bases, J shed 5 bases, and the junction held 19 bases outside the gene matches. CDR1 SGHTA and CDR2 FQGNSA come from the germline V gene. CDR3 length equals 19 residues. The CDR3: CASSAWTGGFLANYYGYTF. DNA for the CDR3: TGTGCCAGCAGCGCCTGGACAGGGGGCTTTCTGGCGAATTATTATGGCTACACCTTC.

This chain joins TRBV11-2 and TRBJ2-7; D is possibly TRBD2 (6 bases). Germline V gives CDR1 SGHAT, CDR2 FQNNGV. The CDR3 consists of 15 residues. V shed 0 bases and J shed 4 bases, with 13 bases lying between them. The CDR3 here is CASSLDRLALYEQYF. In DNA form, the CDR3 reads TGTGCCAGCAGCTTAGATCGGCTAGCGCTATACGAGCAGTACTTC.

The CDR3 nucleotides read TGCGCCAGCAGCCAAGACAGGGTTGCTAATGAAAAACTGTTTTTT. Amino acid sequence: CASSQDRVANEKLFF. The genes are TRBV4-3 and TRBJ1-4; maybe TRBD1 (5 bases). CDR1 and CDR2 (germline): LGHNA, YSLEER. The V and J ends lost 0 bases and 3 bases respectively, with 8 bases between them. CDR3 length equals 15 residues.

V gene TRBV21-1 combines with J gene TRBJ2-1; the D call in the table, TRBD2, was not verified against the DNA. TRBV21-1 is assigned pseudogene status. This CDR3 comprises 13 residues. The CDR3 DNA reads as TGTGCCACCCAGGTCGGGGAGAATCCCTGGCAGTTCTTC. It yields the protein CATQVGENPWQFF.

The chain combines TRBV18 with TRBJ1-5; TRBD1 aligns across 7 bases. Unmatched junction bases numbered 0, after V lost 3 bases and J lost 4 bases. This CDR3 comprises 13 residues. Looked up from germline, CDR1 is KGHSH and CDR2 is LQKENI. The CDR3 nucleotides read TGTGCCAGCTCACCGGGACAGAATCAGCCCCAGCATTTT. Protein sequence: CASSPGQNQPQHF.

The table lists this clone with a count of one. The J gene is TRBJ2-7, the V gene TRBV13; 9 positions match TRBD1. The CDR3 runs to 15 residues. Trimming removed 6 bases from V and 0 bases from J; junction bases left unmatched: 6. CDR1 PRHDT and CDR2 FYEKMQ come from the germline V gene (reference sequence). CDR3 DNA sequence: TGTGCCAGCAGACAACAGGGGGCGGCCTCCTACGAGCAGTACTTC. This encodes CASRQQGAASYEQYF.

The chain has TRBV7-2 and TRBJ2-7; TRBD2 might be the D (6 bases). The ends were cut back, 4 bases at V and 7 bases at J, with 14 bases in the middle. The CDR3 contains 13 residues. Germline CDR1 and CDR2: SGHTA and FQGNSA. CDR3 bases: TGTGCCAGCAGCTCCGCGGGGTCTCGGGAGCAGTACTTC. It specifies CASSSAGSREQYF.

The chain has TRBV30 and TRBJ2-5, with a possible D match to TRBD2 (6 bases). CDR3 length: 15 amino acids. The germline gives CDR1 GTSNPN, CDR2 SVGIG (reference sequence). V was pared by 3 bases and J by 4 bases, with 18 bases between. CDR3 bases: TGTGCCTGGAGCCGCCTGGGGGGAAGGGCAGAGACCCAGTACTTC. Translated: CAWSRLGGRAETQYF.

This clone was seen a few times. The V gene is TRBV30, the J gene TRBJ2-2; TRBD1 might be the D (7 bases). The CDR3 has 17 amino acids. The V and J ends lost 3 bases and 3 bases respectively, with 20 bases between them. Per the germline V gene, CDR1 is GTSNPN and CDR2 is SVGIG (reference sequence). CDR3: CAWRGGQKNQHTGELFF. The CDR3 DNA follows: TGTGCCTGGAGGGGGGGACAGAAGAACCAACACACCGGGGAGCTGTTTTTT.